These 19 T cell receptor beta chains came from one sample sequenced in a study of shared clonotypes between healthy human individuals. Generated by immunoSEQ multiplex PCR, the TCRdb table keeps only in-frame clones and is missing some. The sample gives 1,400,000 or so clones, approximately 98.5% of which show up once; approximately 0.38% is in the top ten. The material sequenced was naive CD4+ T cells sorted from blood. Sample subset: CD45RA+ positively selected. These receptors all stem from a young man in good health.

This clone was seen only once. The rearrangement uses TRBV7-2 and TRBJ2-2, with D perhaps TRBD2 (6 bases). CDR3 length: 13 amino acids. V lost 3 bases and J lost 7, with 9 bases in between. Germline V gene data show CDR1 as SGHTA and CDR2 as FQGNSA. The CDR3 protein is CASSLTRFGELFF. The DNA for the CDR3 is TGTGCCAGCAGCTTGACTAGGTTCGGGGAGCTGTTTTTT. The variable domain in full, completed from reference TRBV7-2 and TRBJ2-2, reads GAGVSQSPSNKVTEKGKDVELRCDPISGHTALYWYRQSLGQGLEFLIYFQGNSAPDKSGLPSDRFSAERTGGSVSTLTIQRTQQEDSAVYLCASSLTRFGELFFGEGSRLTVL.

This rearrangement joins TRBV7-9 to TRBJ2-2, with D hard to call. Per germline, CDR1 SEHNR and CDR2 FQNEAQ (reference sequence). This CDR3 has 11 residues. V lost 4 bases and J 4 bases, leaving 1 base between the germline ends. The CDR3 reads CASSSTGELFF. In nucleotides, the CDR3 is TGTGCCAGCAGCTCCACCGGGGAGCTGTTTTTT.

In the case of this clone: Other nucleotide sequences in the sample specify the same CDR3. The CDR3 nucleotides read TGTGCCAGCTCACCGACAGGAAGCTCCTACAATGAGCAGTTCTTC. Translated: CASSPTGSSYNEQFF. The chain uses TRBV18 and TRBJ2-1; D possibly corresponds to TRBD1 (6 bases). Trimming left V 3 bases short and J 0 bases short, with 9 bases between. Germline CDR1 KGHSH, CDR2 LQKENI. This CDR3 region has 15 residues.

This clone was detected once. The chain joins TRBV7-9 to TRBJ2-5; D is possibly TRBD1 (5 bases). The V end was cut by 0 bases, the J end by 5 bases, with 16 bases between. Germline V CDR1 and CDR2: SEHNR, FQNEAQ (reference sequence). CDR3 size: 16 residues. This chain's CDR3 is CASSLAQGWVEETQYF. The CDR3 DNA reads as TGTGCCAGCAGCTTAGCGCAGGGTTGGGTTGAGGAGACCCAGTACTTC.

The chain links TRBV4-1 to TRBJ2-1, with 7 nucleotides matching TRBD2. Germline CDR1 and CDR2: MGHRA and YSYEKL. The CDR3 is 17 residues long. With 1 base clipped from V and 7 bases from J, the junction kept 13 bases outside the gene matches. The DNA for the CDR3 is TGCGCCAGCAGCCAAGTAAGAGGGAGGGCCCTGGGAAATGAGCAGTTCTTC. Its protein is CASSQVRGRALGNEQFF.

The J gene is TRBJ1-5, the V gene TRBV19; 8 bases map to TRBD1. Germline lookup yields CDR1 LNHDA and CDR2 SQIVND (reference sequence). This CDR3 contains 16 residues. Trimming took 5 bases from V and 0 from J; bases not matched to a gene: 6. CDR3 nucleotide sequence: TGTGCCAGTAGTCCGCGGACAGGGAATAGCAATCAGCCCCAGCATTTT. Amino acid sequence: CASSPRTGNSNQPQHF.

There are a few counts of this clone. This chain's CDR3 is CASSDRSGAGTEAFF. The CDR3 DNA follows: TGTGCCAGCAGTGATCGATCAGGGGCGGGCACTGAAGCTTTCTTT. The V gene is TRBV2, the J gene TRBJ1-1, with D possibly matching TRBD1 (6 bases). Trimming took 3 bases from V and 4 from J, leaving 15 bases between them. There are 15 residues in the CDR3. Per germline, CDR1 SNHLY and CDR2 FYNNEI.

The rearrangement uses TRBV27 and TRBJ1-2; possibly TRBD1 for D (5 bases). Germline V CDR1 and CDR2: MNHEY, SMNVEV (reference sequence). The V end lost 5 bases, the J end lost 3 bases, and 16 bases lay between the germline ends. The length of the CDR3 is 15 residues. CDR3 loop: CASSPGDGRYYGYTF. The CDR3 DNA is TGTGCCAGCAGTCCCGGGGACGGACGCTACTATGGCTACACCTTC.

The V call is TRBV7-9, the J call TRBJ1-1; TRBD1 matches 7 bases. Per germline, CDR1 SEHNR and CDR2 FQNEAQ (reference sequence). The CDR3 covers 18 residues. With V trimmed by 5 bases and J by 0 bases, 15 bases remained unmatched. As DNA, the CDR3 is TGTGCCAGCAGCGAAGAAACAGGGGCGCGTTTAATGAACACTGAAGCTTTCTTT. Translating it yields CASSEETGARLMNTEAFF.

The CDR3 region has the DNA TGTGCCAGCAGCTTAGCCAGGGCTCACTCCGAGCAGTACTTC. Translating gives CASSLARAHSEQYF. The chain has TRBV7-6 and TRBJ2-7; the D gene is possibly TRBD1 (5 bases). From germline, CDR1 is SGHVS and CDR2 FNYEAQ. This CDR3 contains 14 residues. V lost 0 bases and J lost 6, with 12 bases in between.

As DNA, the CDR3 is TGCGCCAGCAGCCGGTTTGGACTAGCGGGAGACCCCTCCTACAATGAGCAGTTCTTC. Its translation is CASSRFGLAGDPSYNEQFF. V and J are TRBV10-1 and TRBJ2-1; 13 bases fit TRBD2. CDR3 length equals 19 residues. Per the germline V gene, CDR1 is WNHNN and CDR2 is SYGVQD (reference sequence). Unmatched junction bases numbered 11, after V lost 6 bases and J lost 0 bases.

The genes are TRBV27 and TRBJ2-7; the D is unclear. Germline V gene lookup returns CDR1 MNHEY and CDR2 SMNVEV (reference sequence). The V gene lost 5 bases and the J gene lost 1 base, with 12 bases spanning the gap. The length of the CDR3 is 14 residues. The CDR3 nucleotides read TGTGCCAGCAGTCCCACGCCGATTTCCTACGAGCAGTACTTC. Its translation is CASSPTPISYEQYF.

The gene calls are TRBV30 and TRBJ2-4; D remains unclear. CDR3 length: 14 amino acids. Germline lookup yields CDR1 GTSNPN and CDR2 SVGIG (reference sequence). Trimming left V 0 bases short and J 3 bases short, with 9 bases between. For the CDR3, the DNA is TGTGCCTGGAGTGTCCTGGCAGACAAAAACATTCAGTACTTC. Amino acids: CAWSVLADKNIQYF.

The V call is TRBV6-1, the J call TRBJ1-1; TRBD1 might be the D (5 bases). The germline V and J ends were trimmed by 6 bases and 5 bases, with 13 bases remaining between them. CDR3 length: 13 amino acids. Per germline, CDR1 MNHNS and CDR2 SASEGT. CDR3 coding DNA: TGTGCCAGCAGACAGGTGACGGGGACTGAAGCTTTCTTT. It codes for CASRQVTGTEAFF.

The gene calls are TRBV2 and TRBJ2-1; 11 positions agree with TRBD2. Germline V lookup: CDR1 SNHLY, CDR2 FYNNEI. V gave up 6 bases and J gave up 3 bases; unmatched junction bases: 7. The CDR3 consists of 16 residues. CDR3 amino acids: CASRAKTSGNYNEQFF. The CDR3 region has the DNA TGTGCCAGCAGGGCTAAGACTAGCGGGAACTACAATGAGCAGTTCTTC.

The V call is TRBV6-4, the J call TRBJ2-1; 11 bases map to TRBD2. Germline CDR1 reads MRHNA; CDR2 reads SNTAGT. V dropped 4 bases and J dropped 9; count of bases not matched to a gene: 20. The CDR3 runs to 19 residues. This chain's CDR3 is CASSGVAGGPGVQDAEQFF. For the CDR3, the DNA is TGTGCCAGCAGTGGGGTAGCGGGAGGGCCGGGAGTACAGGATGCTGAGCAGTTCTTC.

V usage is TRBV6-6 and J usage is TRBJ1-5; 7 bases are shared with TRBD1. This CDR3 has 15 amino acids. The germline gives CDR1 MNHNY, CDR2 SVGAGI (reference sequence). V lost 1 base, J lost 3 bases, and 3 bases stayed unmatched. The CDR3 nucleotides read TGTGCCAGCAGTTACTGGGGACAGCCCAATCAGCCCCAGCATTTT. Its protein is CASSYWGQPNQPQHF.

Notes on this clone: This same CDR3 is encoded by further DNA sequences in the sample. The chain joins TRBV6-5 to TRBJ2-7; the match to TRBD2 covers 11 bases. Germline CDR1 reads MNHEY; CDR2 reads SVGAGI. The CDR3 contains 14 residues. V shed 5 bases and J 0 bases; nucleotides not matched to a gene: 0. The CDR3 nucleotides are TGTGCCAGCAGTGGACTAGCGGGCTCCTACGAGCAGTACTTC. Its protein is CASSGLAGSYEQYF.

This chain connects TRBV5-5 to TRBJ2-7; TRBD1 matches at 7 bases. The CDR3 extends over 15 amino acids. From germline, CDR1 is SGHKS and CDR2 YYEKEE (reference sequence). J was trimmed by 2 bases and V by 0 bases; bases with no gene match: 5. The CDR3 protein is CASSLEQGFTYEQYF. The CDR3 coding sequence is TGTGCCAGCAGCTTGGAACAGGGGTTTACCTACGAGCAGTACTTC.